Given below is one T cell receptor beta chain in context. Other DNA sequences in this sample translate to the same CDR3. This record belongs to a study of shared clonotypes between healthy human individuals. Germline assignment: CDR1 MNHNS and CDR2 SASEGT. The CDR3 loop spans 15 amino acids. V lost 6 bases, J lost 3 bases, and 2 bases stayed unmatched. Method: immunoSEQ multiplex PCR; TCRdb's copy keeps in-frame clones and lacks some. The table shows approximately 700,000 clones, with roughly 73% occurring only once. The source is a woman aged 30 to 39 in good health. The sequenced material came from memory CD4+ T cells sorted from blood. The subset denotes: CD45RA-negative fraction. The chain combines TRBV6-1 with TRBJ2-1; 13 positions agree with TRBD2. CDR3 in DNA: TGTGCCAGCAGGGGACTAGCGGGAAGCTACAATGAGCAGTTCTTC. Translation gives CASRGLAGSYNEQFF.